Listed below are T cell receptor beta chains from one sample, sequenced in a study of cytomegalovirus exposure and HLA in healthy donors. Profiled with immunoSEQ multiplex PCR; TCRdb holds only in-frame clones, not every one. In the table there are 280,000 or so clones, 85% to 90% of which are singletons. Sequenced input: PBMCs. These receptors all stem from a woman in her late teens or twenties in good health and CMV-seronegative. Both conserved end residues are part of each CDR3. The D gene is left open where the match is weak. For some rows the clone size is stated as once, few or many, or as a class when expanded; others skip it.

CDR3aa,CDR3nt,abundance,v_gene,d_gene,j_gene
CASSFGKGSYNSPLHF,TGTGCCAGCAGCTTCGGGAAAGGCTCCTATAATTCACCCCTCCACTTT,NA,TRBV7-9,NA,TRBJ1-6
CASSLLGGLNEQFF,TGTGCCAGCAGCTTACTAGGGGGTCTCAATGAGCAGTTCTTC,NA,TRBV7-2,NA,TRBJ2-1
CSVERGGRDRVDEQFF,TGCAGCGTTGAAAGGGGTGGCCGGGACAGGGTCGATGAGCAGTTCTTC,NA,TRBV29-1,TRBD1,TRBJ2-1
CASSLIAGGIEQFF,TGCGCCAGCAGCTTGATAGCAGGGGGCATTGAGCAGTTCTTC,NA,TRBV5-1,TRBD1,TRBJ2-1
CASSEPYGDNEQFF,TGTGCCAGCAGTGAGCCGTACGGGGACAATGAGCAGTTCTTC,NA,TRBV25-1,NA,TRBJ2-1
CASSPLKQGREKLFF,TGTGCCAGCAGTCCGCTCAAACAGGGACGGGAAAAACTGTTTTTT,NA,TRBV27,NA,TRBJ1-4
CAWSPDTPGREKLFF,TGTGCCTGGAGTCCAGACACCCCTGGCCGTGAAAAACTGTTTTTT,NA,TRBV30,NA,TRBJ1-4
CASSVSSGTAHNGYTF,TGTGCCAGCAGCGTATCGTCCGGGACTGCTCATAATGGCTACACCTTC,NA,TRBV9,NA,TRBJ1-2
CASSGSPTNEKLFF,TGCGCCAGCAGTGGGTCCCCTACTAATGAAAAACTGTTTTTT,NA,TRBV10-2,NA,TRBJ1-4
CAWRIAEGGASYEQYF,TGTGCCTGGAGGATAGCGGAGGGGGGGGCCTCCTACGAGCAGTACTTC,NA,TRBV30,NA,TRBJ2-7
CASSHKGGIDEQYF,TGTGCCAGCAGCCACAAAGGGGGTATCGACGAGCAGTACTTC,NA,TRBV5-4,NA,TRBJ2-7
CASSLYLAGGPDEQFF,TGTGCCAGCAGCTTATACCTCGCGGGGGGGCCAGATGAGCAGTTCTTC,NA,TRBV11-2,TRBD2,TRBJ2-1
CASSLAMDRFYF,TGTGCCAGCAGCTTAGCTATGGACAGGTTTTACTTC,NA,TRBV7-9,TRBD1,TRBJ2-7
CASSYRTSGNNEQFF,TGTGCCAGCAGTTACCGTACTAGCGGAAACAATGAGCAGTTCTTC,NA,TRBV6-6,TRBD2,TRBJ2-1
CASSSFSGGLYEQYF,TGTGCCAGCAGCTCCTTTAGCGGGGGCCTCTACGAGCAGTACTTC,NA,TRBV5-4,TRBD2,TRBJ2-7
CASSFATSTDTQYF,TGTGCCAGCAGTTTTGCGACTAGCACAGATACGCAGTATTTT,NA,TRBV27,NA,TRBJ2-3
CASSVYGTANSPLHF,TGTGCCAGTAGTGTTTACGGGACAGCCAATTCACCCCTCCACTTT,NA,TRBV19,TRBD1,TRBJ1-6
CASSYDGGFTNEKLFF,TGTGCCAGCAGTTACGACGGCGGATTTACTAATGAAAAACTGTTTTTT,NA,TRBV6-5,NA,TRBJ1-4
CASWPQYF,TGCGCCAGCTGGCCGCAGTATTTT,NA,TRBV23-1,NA,TRBJ2-3
CASSPRSGGAGEQYF,TGTGCCAGCAGCCCGCGTAGCGGGGGGGCCGGTGAGCAGTACTTC,NA,TRBV7-3,TRBD2,TRBJ2-7
CASSLGQGYEQYF,TGTGCCAGCTCCCTGGGACAGGGTTACGAGCAGTACTTC,once,TRBV18,TRBD1,TRBJ2-7
CASSGGGSKTYEQYF,TGTGCCAGCAGTGGGGGGGGGTCAAAAACCTACGAGCAGTACTTC,NA,TRBV2,TRBD2,TRBJ2-7
CASSPSTRGNQPQHF,TGTGCCAGTAGTCCCAGTACCCGGGGCAATCAGCCCCAGCATTTT,NA,TRBV19,NA,TRBJ1-5
CASSLRGGQTRDQPQHF,TGTGCCAGCAGCTTGCGGGGGGGACAGACTCGAGATCAGCCCCAGCATTTT,NA,TRBV5-8,TRBD1,TRBJ1-5
CASSQQYVRGLGSAYSYNEQFF,TGTGCCAGCAGCCAACAATACGTGCGGGGGTTAGGATCCGCTTACTCCTACAATGAGCAGTTCTTC,NA,TRBV4-2,TRBD2,TRBJ2-1
CAWLGGDTQYF,TGTGCCTGGCTGGGGGGAGATACGCAGTATTTT,NA,TRBV30,NA,TRBJ2-3
CASSPRRAGPHNSPLHF,TGTGCCAGCAGCCCCAGGAGGGCAGGCCCCCATAATTCACCCCTCCACTTT,NA,TRBV7-9,NA,TRBJ1-6
CASSYTGDTEAFF,TGCGCCAGCAGCTATACAGGGGACACTGAAGCTTTCTTT,NA,TRBV5-1,TRBD1,TRBJ1-1